The 15 T cell receptor beta chains reported below all come from one sample, sequenced in a study of blood T cells in healthy people across ages. Primed by a sample-barcoded 5' primer and a J-beta primer mix, a second PCR proceeded for about 6 to 11 cycles. In TCRdb, the 5' RACE reads were re-called with MiXCR into one record per CDR3 protein. The table records roughly 860,000 distinct CDR3 sequences, approximately 67% of them present only once. Specimen: blood. The receptors come from a man aged 25-40 years in good health.

V usage is TRBV24-1 and J usage is TRBJ2-3, with 11 bases that match TRBD2. Trimming cost V 3 bases and J 1 base; bases outside gene matches: 2. The CDR3 is made up of 16 amino acids. Germline-derived CDR1 and CDR2 are KGHDR and SFDVKD. CDR3 DNA: TGTGCCACCAGTGATCCTAGCGGGGGGCGCACAGATACGCAGTATTTT. Residues: CATSDPSGGRTDTQYF.

This clonotype was recorded once. This chain connects TRBV7-3 to TRBJ2-3; D call uncertain. V was shortened by 2 bases and J by 7 bases, with 10 bases between the two germline ends. From germline, CDR1 is SGHTA and CDR2 FQGTGA. The CDR3 runs to 13 residues. The CDR3: CASSLEVHNTQYF. Written as DNA, the CDR3 is TGTGCCAGCAGCTTAGAGGTCCATAATACGCAGTATTTT.

The chain uses TRBV5-1 and TRBJ1-2; D gene unclear. Per the germline V gene, CDR1 is SGHRS and CDR2 is YFSETQ. There are 15 residues in the CDR3. V was clipped by 4 bases and J by 9 bases, with 22 bases between them. CDR3 protein: CASSPTRDRTMRYTF. CDR3 DNA: TGCGCCAGCAGCCCAACCAGAGATAGAACTATGCGCTACACCTTC.

The genes are TRBV6-5 and TRBJ1-2; D might be TRBD1 (6 bases). The CDR3 loop spans 15 amino acids. V was cut by 2 bases and J by 0 bases, with 10 bases left in between. Germline lookup yields CDR1 MNHEY and CDR2 SVGAGI. CDR3 in DNA: TGTGCCAGCAGTTACGACAGGCGGACTAACTATGGCTACACCTTC. Its translation is CASSYDRRTNYGYTF.

This sequence joins TRBV13 and TRBJ1-2, with D maybe TRBD1 (5 bases). Trimming cost V 5 bases and J 8 bases, with 15 bases left between them. The germline CDR1 and CDR2 sequences are PRHDT and FYEKMQ (reference sequence). The CDR3 covers 13 residues. The CDR3 DNA sequence: TGTGCCAGCAGCGGGGACGTTCACGGAGGCTACACCTTC. Its translation is CASSGDVHGGYTF.

The chain is built from TRBV10-3 and TRBJ1-1; the match to TRBD1 covers 8 bases. There are 16 residues in the CDR3. Per the germline V gene, CDR1 is ENHRY and CDR2 is SYGVKD. With V trimmed by 10 bases and J by 4 bases, 17 bases remained unmatched. The CDR3 DNA follows: TGTGCCACACTAAAACTTCCAGGGGGCGAGGGCACTGAAGCTTTCTTT. Translating gives CATLKLPGGEGTEAFF.

The chain recombines TRBV29-1 with TRBJ2-2; 9 bases align to TRBD2. V shed 6 bases and J 5 bases; nucleotides not matched to a gene: 10. The germline gives CDR1 SQVTM, CDR2 ANQGSEA. The CDR3 is 15 residues long. This CDR3 reads CSVSKRGAGTGELFF. In DNA form, the CDR3 reads TGCAGCGTATCAAAGCGGGGGGCAGGGACCGGGGAGCTGTTTTTT.

The V call is TRBV4-3, the J call TRBJ2-1; D is ambiguous. The length of the CDR3 is 14 residues. Germline CDR1 and CDR2: LGHNA and YSLEER. V dropped 4 bases and J dropped 5 bases, with 12 bases sitting between them. CDR3 in DNA: TGCGCCAGCAGCCGCATCAGTATCGACAATGAGCAGTTCTTC. As protein: CASSRISIDNEQFF.

In its sample, this clonotype was seen a few times. The V gene is TRBV12-3 or TRBV12-4, the J gene TRBJ2-3, with D uncertain. This CDR3 has 15 residues. V shed 6 bases and J shed 6 bases, with 19 bases lying between them. The CDR3 nucleotides are TGTGCCAGCAGCTTACTTCCCGGCGACGCCGATACGCAGTATTTT. It is translated as CASSLLPGDADTQYF.

This clonotype appeared a few times. V gene TRBV6-5 combines with J gene TRBJ2-1, with TRBD2 identical over 11 bases. Germline V gene data show CDR1 as MNHEY and CDR2 as SVGAGI. Losses at the gene ends were 6 bases for V and 7 bases for J; bases not matched to a gene: 8. CDR3 length: 15 residues. CDR3 nucleotide sequence: TGTGCCAGCAGAGGTTTTAGCGGGGGGGCTAATGAGCAGTTCTTC. It encodes CASRGFSGGANEQFF.

V and J are TRBV6-5 and TRBJ1-6; unclear D gene. Germline-derived CDR1 and CDR2 are MNHEY and SVGAGI. The V and J ends lost 4 bases and 1 base respectively, with 14 bases between them. This CDR3 is 17 amino acids long. Here the CDR3 reads CASSSRPVGSYNSPLHF. Written as DNA, the CDR3 is TGTGCCAGCAGTTCCAGACCGGTGGGGTCCTATAATTCACCCCTCCACTTT.

The rearrangement links TRBV14 to TRBJ2-7, with TRBD1 identical over 10 bases. Judging by the DNA end, TRBJ2-5 fits better; the J call may be wrong. The CDR3 is 17 amino acids. The germline CDR1 and CDR2 sequences are SGHDN and FVKESK. The CDR3 loop is CASSRSKGQGRIETQYF. The CDR3 region has the DNA TGTGCCAGCAGCCGAAGTAAGGGACAGGGGAGGATCGAGACCCAGTACTTC.

The rearrangement uses TRBV7-2 and TRBJ2-7; TRBD2 is a possible D gene (5 bases). CDR1 is SGHTA, CDR2 FQGNSA, per germline. This CDR3 has 16 residues. The germline V and J ends were trimmed by 5 bases and 2 bases, with 19 bases remaining between them. CDR3 in DNA: TGTGCCAGCAGCCCATTGGTTGGGATCGGGGCCTACGAGCAGTACTTC. Its protein is CASSPLVGIGAYEQYF.

This chain joins TRBV6-2 or TRBV6-3 and TRBJ1-4; 8 nucleotides align to TRBD1. Germline CDR1 is MNHEY and CDR2 is SVGEGT. The CDR3 totals 14 residues. V was clipped by 4 bases and J by 8 bases; unmatched bases: 6. The CDR3 loop reads CASSLTGDPEKLFF. The CDR3 nucleotides are TGTGCCAGCAGTTTGACAGGGGATCCAGAAAAACTGTTTTTT.

The genes are TRBV20-1 and TRBJ2-7; 7 bases are a match to TRBD2. Germline CDR1 reads DFQATT; CDR2 reads SNEGSKA (reference sequence). The junction had 7 bases not matched to a gene; V was cut back by 5 bases and J by 3 bases. The CDR3 consists of 13 residues. CDR3 region: CSASHGGGYEQYF. CDR3 DNA sequence: TGCAGTGCTTCACATGGGGGGGGCTACGAGCAGTACTTC.